Shown below are 27 T cell receptor beta chains from a single sample sequenced in a study of T cell clonality in common variable immunodeficiency. The data were produced by immunoSEQ multiplex PCR, yet TCRdb's version contains in-frame clones alone and is incomplete. The sample contains 80,000 or so clones, none of them singletons. Sequencing was carried out using peripheral blood mononuclear cells. These receptors all come from a person between 18 and 70 years old in good health.

This clone showed up many times. The sequence runs out 3 residues before the end of the CDR3; the remainder is reconstructed from the germline J gene. The V gene is TRBV5-1, the J gene TRBJ1-6; D gene ambiguous. The CDR3 loop spans 14 amino acids. Deletions cut 0 bases from V and 9 bases from J, with 10 bases between. The germline gives CDR1 SGHRS, CDR2 YFSETQ. Partial CDR3 DNA: TGCGCCAGCAGCTTGGATCAGAGTCCTTCACCC. It codes for CASSLDQSPSP. The complete CDR3 reads CASSLDQSPSPLHF.

With respect to this clone: The read finishes 3 residues shy of the CDR3 end, and the germline J gene is used to complete it. The chain combines TRBV19 with TRBJ1-3; D may be TRBD1 (5 bases). Trimming removed 7 bases from V and 8 bases from J, with 15 bases in between. Germline CDR1 is LNHDA and CDR2 is SQIVND (reference sequence). The CDR3 runs to 13 residues. The sequenced part of the CDR3 DNA is TGTGCCAGTACCCCGGACTGGGGGGACACC. This encodes CASTPDWGDT. From start to end, the CDR3 is CASTPDWGDTIYF.

This clone appeared many times. The read terminates 3 residues before the CDR3 end, so the remaining end is supplied by the germline J gene. The chain links TRBV6-2 or TRBV6-3 to TRBJ2-7; 9 positions agree with TRBD2. J gave up 0 bases and V 2 bases, and 5 bases lay outside the gene matches. The CDR3 has 16 amino acids. CDR1 and CDR2 (germline): MNHEY, SVGEGT. The covered CDR3 bases are TGTGCCAGCAGTTACGGCTCTAGCGGGGCCTCCTACGAG. It codes for CASSYGSSGASYE. The full CDR3 protein reads CASSYGSSGASYEQYF.

This clone showed up many times. The read ends 3 residues before the CDR3 terminus; that terminus is restored from the germline J gene. This rearrangement joins TRBV2 to TRBJ2-1, with a weak D call TRBD2 (5 bases). Between the trimmed V and J ends, which lost 6 bases and 8 bases, there was a span of 17 bases. CDR1 SNHLY and CDR2 FYNNEI come from the germline V gene. The CDR3 contains 14 residues. Here the CDR3 reads CASRSDLLDDEQFF. CDR3 DNA, as far as it was read: TGTGCCAGCAGGAGTGATTTACTAGACGATGAG.

This clone has at least ten counts. The read stops 3 residues short of the end of the CDR3; the missing end is completed from the germline J gene. This chain joins TRBV19 and TRBJ2-1; D remains unclear. The CDR3 runs 14 residues. V was shortened by 10 bases and J by 6 bases, with 19 bases between the two germline ends. Germline V gene sequence: CDR1 LNHDA, CDR2 SQIVND (reference sequence). CDR3 protein: CATSSVTIRNEQFF. The sequenced CDR3 bases are TGTGCCACCTCCAGCGTTACGATTCGCAATGAG.

This clone was seen ten or more times. The read terminates 3 residues ahead of where the CDR3 ends, so the germline J gene completes it. This sequence joins TRBV5-1 and TRBJ1-4; D is uncertain. The CDR3 is made up of 17 amino acids. V shed 0 bases and J shed 0 bases, with 12 bases lying between them. Germline V gene lookup returns CDR1 SGHRS and CDR2 YFSETQ. The chain's CDR3 is CASSLGPRASTNEKLFF. The part of the CDR3 DNA that was read is TGCGCCAGCAGCTTGGGGCCGAGGGCCTCAACTAATGAAAAA.

This clone has ten or more counts. The read comes to an end 3 residues before the CDR3 does, leaving the germline J gene to fill in the end. The chain is built from TRBV20-1 and TRBJ2-3; D is undetermined. The CDR3 loop spans 13 amino acids. Germline V gene lookup returns CDR1 DFQATT and CDR2 SNEGSKA (reference sequence). Trimming stripped 1 base from V and 4 bases from J, with 9 bases between. CDR3 protein: CSARVSPADTQYF. Partial CDR3 DNA: TGCAGTGCTAGAGTTTCACCGGCAGATACG.

This clone was counted at least ten times. The CDR3 extends 3 residues past the end of the read, so its final part is completed from the germline J gene. The chain has TRBV5-1 and TRBJ2-2, with 10 nucleotides matching TRBD2. Germline CDR1 and CDR2: SGHRS and YFSETQ. Trimming at V came to 1 base and at J to 4 bases, leaving 4 bases not matched to a gene. There are 16 residues in the CDR3. CDR3 DNA (partial): TGCGCCAGCAGCTTGCTAGCGGGAGTCAGCACCGGGGAG. This encodes CASSLLAGVSTGE. The complete CDR3 sequence is CASSLLAGVSTGELFF. The whole variable domain, filled in from reference TRBV5-1 and TRBJ2-2, reads KAGVTQTPRYLIKTRGQQVTLSCSPISGHRSVSWYQQTPGQGLQFLFEYFSETQRNKGNFPGRFSGRQFSNSRSEMNVSTLELGDSALYLCASSLLAGVSTGELFFGEGSRLTVL.

This clone was detected ten times or more. The CDR3 end is not reached by the read, which stops 3 residues before it; the germline J gene fills it in. The chain carries TRBV9 and TRBJ2-2; 9 bases agree with TRBD2. From germline, CDR1 is SGDLS and CDR2 YYNGEE. The ends lost 6 bases at V and 3 bases at J; junction bases unmatched: 12. There are 17 residues in the CDR3. CDR3 in amino acids: CASTRRIAGADTGELFF. The DNA read from the CDR3 is TGTGCCAGCACCCGTAGAATAGCGGGAGCCGACACCGGGGAG. Full variable domain (rest looked up from reference TRBV9 and TRBJ2-2): DSGVTQTPKHLITATGQRVTLRCSPRSGDLSVYWYQQSLDQGLQFLIQYYNGEERAKGNILERFSAQQFPDLHSELNLSSLELGDSALYFCASTRRIAGADTGELFFGEGSRLTVL.

Ten or more counts support this clone. The CDR3 is cut off 3 residues early in the read; its end comes from the germline J gene. The J gene is TRBJ2-7, the V gene TRBV20-1; the D gene is possibly TRBD2 (5 bases). This CDR3 contains 15 residues. Trimming took off 3 bases at V and 2 bases at J, with 17 bases between the two ends. Germline V gives CDR1 DFQATT, CDR2 SNEGSKA (reference sequence). Incomplete CDR3 DNA: TGCAGTGCTAGCCTTCAGAGCGGCAGCCCCTACGAG. This gives the protein CSASLQSGSPYE. In full, the CDR3 is CSASLQSGSPYEQYF.

This clone was counted many times. The read finishes 3 residues shy of the CDR3 end, and the germline J gene is used to complete it. The chain joins TRBV10-1 to TRBJ2-3; D possibly corresponds to TRBD1 (5 bases). Germline CDR1 WNHNN, CDR2 SYGVQD (reference sequence). The CDR3 loop spans 15 amino acids. This CDR3 reads CASSDGADPQWTQYF. The covered CDR3 bases are TGCGCCAGCAGTGATGGGGCGGACCCACAGTGGACG.

This clone was recorded at least ten times. The read ends 3 residues before the CDR3 terminus; that terminus is restored from the germline J gene. The genes are TRBV20-1 and TRBJ2-7; D call uncertain. From germline, CDR1 is DFQATT and CDR2 SNEGSKA (reference sequence). This CDR3 has 14 residues. Trimming stripped 2 bases from V and 0 bases from J, with 11 bases between. This CDR3 reads CSARNPLGSYEQYF. CDR3 DNA (partial): TGCAGTGCTAGAAACCCCCTCGGCTCCTACGAG.

This clone was counted ten times or more. The read ends 3 residues before the CDR3 terminus; that terminus is restored from the germline J gene. The sample holds other DNA sequences that translate to the same CDR3. This chain links TRBV9 with TRBJ2-7; no firm D call. Germline CDR1 and CDR2: SGDLS and YYNGEE. The germline V and J ends were trimmed by 0 bases and 0 bases, with 7 bases remaining between them. This CDR3 is built from 14 residues. Incomplete CDR3 DNA: TGTGCCAGCAGCGTAGGCGGTAGCTCCTACGAG. Translating gives CASSVGGSSYE. The CDR3 in its entirety is CASSVGGSSYEQYF.

This clone showed up many times. One end of the junction is discordant with germline, which a read error may explain. Read coverage stops 3 residues before the CDR3 terminus; the germline J gene supplies the remainder. The rearrangement joins TRBV4-2 to TRBJ1-2, with a possible D match to TRBD1 (5 bases). Germline CDR1 and CDR2: LGHNA and YNFKEQ. CDR3 size: 14 residues. The CDR3 spells CASSQDGGVYGYTF. The part of the CDR3 DNA that was read is TGCGCCAGCAGCCAAGATGGGGGGGTATATGGC.

This clone was detected ten times or more. Read sequence stops 3 residues before the CDR3 end, and the germline J gene provides the missing end. This chain links TRBV7-2 with TRBJ1-4, with 7 bases matching TRBD1. This CDR3 has 13 amino acids. The germline V gene encodes CDR1 SGHTA and CDR2 FQGNSA. This CDR3 is CASNDGQVGKLFF. The CDR3 bases that were read are TGTGCCAGCAACGACGGACAGGTCGGGAAA.

This clone was picked up many times. The read ends 3 residues before the CDR3 terminus; that terminus is restored from the germline J gene. The chain couples TRBV6-1 to TRBJ1-1; no definite D call. The CDR3 sequence is 13 residues long. CDR1 MNHNS and CDR2 SASEGT come from the germline V gene. The V gene lost 3 bases and the J gene lost 1 base, with 6 bases spanning the gap. The CDR3 loop reads CASSEYGNTEAFF. The sequenced CDR3 bases are TGTGCCAGCAGTGAGTACGGGAACACTGAA.

This clone was found many times. With the read ending 3 residues before the CDR3 end, the germline J gene is used to fill in that end. This rearrangement joins TRBV20-1 to TRBJ2-1; 13 bases agree with TRBD2. The CDR3 is 16 amino acids. V gave up 6 bases and J gave up 8 bases; unmatched junction bases: 13. Germline loops: CDR1 DFQATT, CDR2 SNEGSKA (reference sequence). The CDR3: CSAPGLAGQTWDEQFF. CDR3 bases read: TGCAGTGCCCCGGGACTAGCGGGACAAACATGGGATGAG.

This clone was seen at least ten times. Read sequence stops 3 residues before the CDR3 end, and the germline J gene provides the missing end. This chain uses TRBV6-2 or TRBV6-3 with TRBJ2-7; 7 bases line up with TRBD2. The CDR3 contains 15 residues. The V and J ends lost 6 bases and 2 bases, in that order; junction bases with no gene match: 10. Germline CDR1 and CDR2: MNHEY and SVGEGT. The chain's CDR3 is CASRVLSGIPYEQYF. The DNA read from the CDR3 is TGTGCCAGCAGAGTCCTGAGCGGGATCCCCTACGAG.

This clone was observed many times. The CDR3 end is not reached by the read, which stops 3 residues before it; the germline J gene fills it in. This chain connects TRBV20-1 to TRBJ2-7, with 8 bases that match TRBD2. CDR1 DFQATT and CDR2 SNEGSKA come from the germline V gene (reference sequence). Trimming cost V 1 base and J 3 bases; bases outside gene matches: 8. The CDR3 has 15 residues. CDR3 bases read: TGCAGTGCTAGAGCACCGGGACTAGAAAACTACGAG. It yields the protein CSARAPGLENYE. The CDR3 as a whole reads CSARAPGLENYEQYF.

This clone was recorded at least ten times. Relative to the germline gene, one junction end is altered; a read error may explain this. The CDR3 goes on 3 residues after the read ends, and that part is filled in from the germline J gene. The chain has TRBV4-2 and TRBJ2-7; TRBD1 might be the D (5 bases). This CDR3 is 16 amino acids long. The germline V gene encodes CDR1 LGHNA and CDR2 YNFKEQ. Here the CDR3 reads CASSQGLTDLSYEQYF. CDR3 DNA (partial): TGCGCCAGCAGCCAAGGATTGACAGATCTCTCCTACGAG.

This clone was seen at least ten times. The CDR3 end falls 3 residues outside the read, so it is completed with the germline J gene. The chain uses TRBV5-1 and TRBJ1-4; 7 bases are a match to TRBD1. This CDR3 contains 14 residues. J was trimmed by 8 bases and V by 4 bases; bases with no gene match: 8. CDR1 is SGHRS, CDR2 YFSETQ, per germline. The CDR3 sequence: CASSPTGTSEKLFF. The covered CDR3 bases are TGCGCCAGCAGCCCGACAGGGACGAGCGAAAAA.

This clone was seen ten or more times. The read ends 3 residues before the CDR3 terminus; that terminus is restored from the germline J gene. The rearrangement links TRBV6-2 or TRBV6-3 to TRBJ2-1; 7 positions match TRBD2. The V gene's germline CDR1 is MNHEY and CDR2 SVGEGT. After removal of 6 bases from V and 6 bases from J, the junction contained 11 bases not matched to a gene. The CDR3 extends over 15 amino acids. Here the CDR3 reads CASRPGGEGRNEQFF. CDR3 bases read: TGTGCCAGCAGACCCGGAGGGGAGGGCCGCAATGAG.

In this sample, this clone turned up many times. The observed sequence ends 3 residues before the CDR3 terminus, with the missing tail filled in from the germline J gene. The chain carries TRBV9 and TRBJ2-7; 9 bases are shared with TRBD1. The CDR3 runs 15 residues. Trimming took 3 bases from V and 1 from J; bases not matched to a gene: 5. Per germline, CDR1 SGDLS and CDR2 YYNGEE. The CDR3 sequence is CASSAPGTGSYEQYF. The sequenced CDR3 bases are TGTGCCAGCAGCGCGCCCGGGACAGGGTCCTACGAG.

To note about this clone: The read falls 3 residues short of the CDR3 end, and the missing part is taken from the germline J gene. J is TRBJ2-7 and V is TRBV10-2, with TRBD1 identical over 9 bases. Germline CDR1 is WSHSY and CDR2 is SAAADI. The V segment lost 6 bases and the J segment 0 bases; nucleotides outside the gene matches: 3. The CDR3 is 14 residues long. CDR3 loop: CASSPTGGSYEQYF. The sequenced part of the CDR3 DNA is TGCGCCAGCAGCCCGACAGGGGGCTCCTACGAG.

This clone was counted at least ten times. At one boundary the junction diverges from the germline segment, which might be a read error. The observed sequence ends 3 residues before the CDR3 terminus, with the missing tail filled in from the germline J gene. The V gene is TRBV7-7, the J gene TRBJ2-1; the D gene is possibly TRBD1 (6 bases). The CDR3 is 15 amino acids. Germline V gene sequence: CDR1 SSHAT, CDR2 FNYEAQ (reference sequence). CDR3 DNA, as far as it was read: TGTGCTAGCAGCAAAGGGGGAGTCGGATGGAATGAG. Translated: CASSKGGVGWNE. The whole CDR3 reads CASSKGGVGWNEQFF.

This clone was seen many times. The read falls 3 residues short of the CDR3 end, and the missing part is taken from the germline J gene. The chain uses TRBV6-2 or TRBV6-3 and TRBJ2-7; D might be TRBD2 (5 bases). CDR1 and CDR2 (germline): MNHEY, SVGEGT. The CDR3 runs 14 residues. V lost 5 bases and J 4 bases, leaving 15 bases between the germline ends. Incomplete CDR3 DNA: TGTGCCAGCAGTCCCCTCGGGGAATCATACGAG. Protein product: CASSPLGESYE. The entire CDR3 sequence reads CASSPLGESYEQYF.

This clone occurred many times. The read ends 3 residues early relative to the CDR3; the germline J gene fills the gap. The chain links TRBV7-2 to TRBJ2-7; perhaps TRBD2 as D (5 bases). Looked up from germline, CDR1 is SGHTA and CDR2 is FQGNSA. The V end was cut by 0 bases, the J end by 0 bases, with 9 bases between. The CDR3 contains 15 residues. The sequenced CDR3 bases are TGTGCCAGCAGCTTAGCGCGAGGGTCCTCCTACGAG. Translating gives CASSLARGSSYE. The whole CDR3 sequence is CASSLARGSSYEQYF.